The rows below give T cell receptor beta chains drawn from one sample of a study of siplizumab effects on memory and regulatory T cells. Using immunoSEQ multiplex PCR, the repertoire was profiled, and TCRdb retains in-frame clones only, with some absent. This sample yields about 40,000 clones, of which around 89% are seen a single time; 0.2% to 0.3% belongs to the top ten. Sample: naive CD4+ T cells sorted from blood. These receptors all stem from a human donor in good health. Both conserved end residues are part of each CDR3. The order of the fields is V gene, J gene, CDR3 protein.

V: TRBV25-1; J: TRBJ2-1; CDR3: CASSESPAGAYNEQFF
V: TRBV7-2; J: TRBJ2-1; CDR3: CASTISGRATEQFF
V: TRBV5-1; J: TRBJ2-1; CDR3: CASSFQDNEQFF
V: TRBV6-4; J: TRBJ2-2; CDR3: CASSEMAYVGLAQAGELFF
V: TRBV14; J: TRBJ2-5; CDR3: CASSPRQGTGETQYF
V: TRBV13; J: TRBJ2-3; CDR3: CASSLGLRRTDTQYF
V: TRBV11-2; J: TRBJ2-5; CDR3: CASSRGGQETQYF
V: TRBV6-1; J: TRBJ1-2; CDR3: CASSASGTPYGYTF
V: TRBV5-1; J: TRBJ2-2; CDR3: CASSLKWDPNREELFF
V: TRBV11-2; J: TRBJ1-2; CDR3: CASSTGGSGYENYGYTF
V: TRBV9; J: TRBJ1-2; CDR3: CASSVEGYGYTF
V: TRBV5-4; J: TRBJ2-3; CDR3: CASSPDRGRVDTQYF
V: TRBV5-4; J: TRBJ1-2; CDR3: CASSPGILNYGYTF
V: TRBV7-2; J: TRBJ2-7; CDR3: CASSPTSYEQYF
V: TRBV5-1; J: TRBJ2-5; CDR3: CASSFTGTEQETQYF